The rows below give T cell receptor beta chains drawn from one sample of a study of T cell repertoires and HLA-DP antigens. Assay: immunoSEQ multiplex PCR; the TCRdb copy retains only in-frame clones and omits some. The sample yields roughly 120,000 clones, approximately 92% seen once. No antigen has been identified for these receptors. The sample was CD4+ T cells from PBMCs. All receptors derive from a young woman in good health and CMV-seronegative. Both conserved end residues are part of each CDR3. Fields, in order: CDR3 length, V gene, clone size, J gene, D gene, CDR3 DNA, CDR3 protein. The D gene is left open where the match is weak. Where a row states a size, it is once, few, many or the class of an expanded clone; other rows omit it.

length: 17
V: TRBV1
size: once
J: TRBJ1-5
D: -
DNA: TGCACCAGCAGCCAAGAGAAAGACAGGGATAGCAATCAGCCCCAGCATTTT
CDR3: CTSSQEKDRDSNQPQHF

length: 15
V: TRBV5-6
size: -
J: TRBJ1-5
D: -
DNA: TGTGCCAGCAGCTTGCGGCAGGGTAGGGGTCAGCCCCAGCATTTT
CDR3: CASSLRQGRGQPQHF

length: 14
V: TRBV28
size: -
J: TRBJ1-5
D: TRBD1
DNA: TGTGCCAGCAGTCCCGGGACAGGGGACCAGCCCCAGCATTTT
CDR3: CASSPGTGDQPQHF

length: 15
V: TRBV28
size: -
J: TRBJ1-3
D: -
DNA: TGTGCCAGCAGTTTAGGCCAGGCCTCTGGAAACACCATATATTTT
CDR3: CASSLGQASGNTIYF

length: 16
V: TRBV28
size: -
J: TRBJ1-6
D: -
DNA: TGTGCCAGCAGTGATCCCTCCGGGACAACTCCTTCACCCCTCCACTTT
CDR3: CASSDPSGTTPSPLHF

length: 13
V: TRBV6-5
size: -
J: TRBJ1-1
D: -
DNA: TGTGCCAGCAGTAGGGGAGGTGAGACTGAAGCTTTCTTT
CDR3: CASSRGGETEAFF

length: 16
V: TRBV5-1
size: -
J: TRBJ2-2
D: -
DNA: TGCGCCAGCAGCTTGGCCGCTGGGGTTGACACCGGGGAGCTGTTTTTT
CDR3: CASSLAAGVDTGELFF

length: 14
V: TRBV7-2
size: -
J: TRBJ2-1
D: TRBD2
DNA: TGTGCCAGCGCTAAAGGGGGACTAGAAGATGAGCAGTTCTTC
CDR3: CASAKGGLEDEQFF

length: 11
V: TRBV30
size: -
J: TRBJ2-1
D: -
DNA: TGTGCCTGGAGTGAACCCAATGAGCAGTTCTTC
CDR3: CAWSEPNEQFF

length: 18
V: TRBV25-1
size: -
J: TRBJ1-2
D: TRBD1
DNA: TGTGCCAGCAGTGAATATATCACAGGGGATACGTTAGACTATGGCTACACCTTC
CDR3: CASSEYITGDTLDYGYTF

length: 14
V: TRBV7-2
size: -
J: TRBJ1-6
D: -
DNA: TGTGCCAGCAGCTTACAGGGGCTTAACTCACCCCTCCACTTT
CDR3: CASSLQGLNSPLHF

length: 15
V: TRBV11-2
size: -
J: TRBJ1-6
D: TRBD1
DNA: TGTGCCAGCAGCGCCCTGACAGGGCGAAATTCACCCCTCCACTTT
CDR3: CASSALTGRNSPLHF

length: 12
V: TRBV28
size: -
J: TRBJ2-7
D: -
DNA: TGTGCCAGCAGTTTCCAATCCTACGAGCAGTACTTC
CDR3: CASSFQSYEQYF

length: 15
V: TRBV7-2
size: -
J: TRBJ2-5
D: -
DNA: TGTGCCAGCAGCTTAGTCCAGAAACGATCAGAGACCCAGTACTTC
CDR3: CASSLVQKRSETQYF

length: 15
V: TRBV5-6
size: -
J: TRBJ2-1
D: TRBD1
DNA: TGTGCCAGCAGTACGGGACAGGCGATTTACAATGAGCAGTTCTTC
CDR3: CASSTGQAIYNEQFF

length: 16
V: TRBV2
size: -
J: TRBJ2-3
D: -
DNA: TGTGCCAGCAGTGTCTTCGAGGGGCTGCCCACAGATACGCAGTATTTT
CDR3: CASSVFEGLPTDTQYF

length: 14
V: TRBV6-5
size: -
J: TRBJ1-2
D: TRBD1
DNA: TGTGCCAGCAGTCCGGGACAGGCTAAAGGTGGCTACACCTTC
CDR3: CASSPGQAKGGYTF

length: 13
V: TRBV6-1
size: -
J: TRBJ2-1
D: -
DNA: TGTGCCAGCACTTGGATAATGAACAATGAGCAGTTCTTC
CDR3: CASTWIMNNEQFF

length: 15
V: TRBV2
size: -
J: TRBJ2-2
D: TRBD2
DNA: TGTGCCAGTGTCCCGACTAGCAGGAACACCGGGGAGCTGTTTTTT
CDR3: CASVPTSRNTGELFF

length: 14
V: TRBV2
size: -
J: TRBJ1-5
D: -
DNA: TGTGCCAGCACTAAAGACACTCCCAATCAGCCCCAGCATTTT
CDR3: CASTKDTPNQPQHF

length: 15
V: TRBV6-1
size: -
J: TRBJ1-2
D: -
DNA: TGTGCCAGCAACCGCCGCGGGGGCCTTCGGGGCGGCTACACCTTC
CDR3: CASNRRGGLRGGYTF

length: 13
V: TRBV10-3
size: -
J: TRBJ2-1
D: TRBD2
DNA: TGTGCCACGGGAGCGGGAGAGCGAGAGGAGCAGTTCTTC
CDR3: CATGAGEREEQFF

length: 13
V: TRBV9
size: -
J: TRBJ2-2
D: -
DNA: TGTGCCAGCACCACAGAAAACACCGGGGAGCTGTTTTTT
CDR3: CASTTENTGELFF

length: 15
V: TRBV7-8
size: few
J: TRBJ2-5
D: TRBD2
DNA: TGTGCCAGCAGCGCGAGGGGCGGGGGGGCAAAGACCCAGTACTTC
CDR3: CASSARGGGAKTQYF

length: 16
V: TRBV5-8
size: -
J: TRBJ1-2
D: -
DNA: TGTGCCAGCAACCCTCATGTGTGGGAAACAGACTATGGCTACACCTTC
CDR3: CASNPHVWETDYGYTF

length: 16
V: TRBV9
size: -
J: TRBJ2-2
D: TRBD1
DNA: TGTGCCAGCAGCGTAAGACAGGGGCGCGGGGCCGGGGAGCTGTTTTTT
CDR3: CASSVRQGRGAGELFF

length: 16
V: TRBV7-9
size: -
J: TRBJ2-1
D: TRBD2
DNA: TGTGCCAGCAGCTCGCCTCTAGCGGAAACAAACAATGAGCAGTTCTTC
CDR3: CASSSPLAETNNEQFF

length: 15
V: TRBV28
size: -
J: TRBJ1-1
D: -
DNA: TGTGCCAGCAGTATAGGCGACAGACTGAACACTGAAGCTTTCTTT
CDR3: CASSIGDRLNTEAFF

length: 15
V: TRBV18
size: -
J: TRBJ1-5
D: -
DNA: TGTGCCAGCTCACCTACCGGGCCCAGCCATTCGGCCCAGCATTTT
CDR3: CASSPTGPSHSAQHF

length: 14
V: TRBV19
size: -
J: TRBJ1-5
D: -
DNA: TGTGCCAGTAACCCGGGGCAGGGTTTTCAGCCCCAGCATTTT
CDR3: CASNPGQGFQPQHF

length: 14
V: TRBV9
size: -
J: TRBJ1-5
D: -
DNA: TGTGCCAGCAGCGTAGGGGGCGGCAATCAGCCCCAGCATTTT
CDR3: CASSVGGGNQPQHF

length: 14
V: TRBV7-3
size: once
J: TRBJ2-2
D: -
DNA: TGTGCCAGCAGCTCTGTGGCGCTACCGGGGGAGCTGTTTTTT
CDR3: CASSSVALPGELFF

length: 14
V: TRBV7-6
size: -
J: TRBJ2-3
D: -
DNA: TGTGCCAGCAGCTCCCGTTGGGCAAGGGATACGCAGTATTTT
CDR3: CASSSRWARDTQYF

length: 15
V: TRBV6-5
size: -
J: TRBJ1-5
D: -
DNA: TGTGCCAGCAGGTCAGACTGGGGATACAATCAGCCCCAGCATTTT
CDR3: CASRSDWGYNQPQHF

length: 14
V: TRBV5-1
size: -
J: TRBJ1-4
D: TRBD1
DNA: TGCGCCAGCAGCCCCGGGACAGGGAGTGAAAAACTGTTTTTT
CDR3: CASSPGTGSEKLFF

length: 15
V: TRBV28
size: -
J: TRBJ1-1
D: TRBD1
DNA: TGTGCCAGCAGTCGTACAGGGGCTATGAACACTGAAGCTTTCTTT
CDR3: CASSRTGAMNTEAFF

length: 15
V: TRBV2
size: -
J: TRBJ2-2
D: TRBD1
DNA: TGTGCCAGCAGTGAGACAGGGGCGAACACCGGGGAGCTGTTTTTT
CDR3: CASSETGANTGELFF

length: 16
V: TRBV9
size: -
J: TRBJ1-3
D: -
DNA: TGTGCCAGCAGCGTCACACCGACCGCCTCTGGAAACACCATATATTTT
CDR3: CASSVTPTASGNTIYF

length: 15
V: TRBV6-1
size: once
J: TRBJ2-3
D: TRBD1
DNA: TGTGCCAGCAGTCCCGGGACAGGGGAGGCAGATACGCAGTATTTT
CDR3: CASSPGTGEADTQYF

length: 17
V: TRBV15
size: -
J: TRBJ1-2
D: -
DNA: TGTGCCACCAGCAGAGAGGGCAGGGCCCCCGGTCAAGGTGGCTACACCTTC
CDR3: CATSREGRAPGQGGYTF

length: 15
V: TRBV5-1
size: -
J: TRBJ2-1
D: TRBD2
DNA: TGCGCCAGCAGCCCCGGGACTAGCGGCAACAATGAGCAGTTCTTC
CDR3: CASSPGTSGNNEQFF

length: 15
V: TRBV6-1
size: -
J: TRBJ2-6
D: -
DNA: TGTGCCAGCAGTGAAGGGCGGGCTGGGGCCAACGTCCTGACTTTC
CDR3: CASSEGRAGANVLTF

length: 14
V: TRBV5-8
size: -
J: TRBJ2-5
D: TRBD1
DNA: TGTGCCAGCAGCCAGACAGGGGGCCAAGAGACCCAGTACTTC
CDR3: CASSQTGGQETQYF

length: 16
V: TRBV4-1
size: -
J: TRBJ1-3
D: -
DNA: TGCGCCAGCAGCCAAGGGACAGCGTACTCTGGAAACACCATATATTTT
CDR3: CASSQGTAYSGNTIYF

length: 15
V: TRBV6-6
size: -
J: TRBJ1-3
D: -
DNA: TGTGCCAGCAGTAAGGACAGTAACGTCGGAAACACCATATATTTT
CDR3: CASSKDSNVGNTIYF

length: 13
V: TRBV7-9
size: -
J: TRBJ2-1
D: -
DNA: TGTGCCAGCAGCTTAGGGGTGGGAAATGAGCAGTTCTTC
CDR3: CASSLGVGNEQFF

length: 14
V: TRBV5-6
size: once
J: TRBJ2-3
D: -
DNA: TGTGCCAGCAGCGCCGGACGAGGCACAGATACGCAGTATTTT
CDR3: CASSAGRGTDTQYF

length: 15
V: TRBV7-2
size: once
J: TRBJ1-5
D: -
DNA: TGTGCCAGCAGCCTACGAGCAGGGAGGGATCAGCCCCAGCATTTT
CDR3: CASSLRAGRDQPQHF

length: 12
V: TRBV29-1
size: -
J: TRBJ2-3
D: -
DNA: TGCAGCGTTGCCCGGGGAACAGATACGCAGTATTTT
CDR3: CSVARGTDTQYF